This T cell receptor (beta chain) was sequenced in a study of response to subunit inactivated influenza vaccine (dated by TCRdb to 2016 to 2019). The study in broad terms: To follow how T cells responded to a trivalent subunit inactivated influenza vaccine, the researchers relied on deep quantitative profiling of the T cell receptor repertoire.

The sample's time point label, in plain terms: approximately 40 days after influenza vaccine administration. The study at large found these results: The authors proposed that each seasonal influenza vaccination may bring in only a limited number of new T cells.

Library preparation was by RT-PCR. Sequencing was carried out with an Illumina HiSeq 2500. TCRdb handled the public reads itself, with Q25 trimming in fastp and clone calling in MiXCR, and kept productive beta chains. Every entry covers one CDR3 protein and lists the most common genes and DNA from its rows. The table for this sample lists around 500,000 distinct CDR3 sequences; approximately 11% of them were counted only once. 10% to 15% of the sample is taken by the ten largest. On this clonotype itself: What antigen it recognizes has not been identified. The sample holds no much larger clone one base away, and base qualities are not on file.

The V end gives up 1 base and the J end 4 bases, leaving 7 bases in the junction not matched to a gene. Including the terminal cysteine and phenylalanine, the CDR3 comprises 16 residues. Only the CDR3 DNA stays, 48 bases, in frame from base 1. From a lookup of the germline V gene, CDR1 and CDR2 are MDHEN and SYDVKM. The specimen was PBMCs from blood, collected more than 35 days after vaccination. This clonotype was sampled from a man aged 50 or older who received an inactivated influenza vaccine. Donor details come from another sample of the same person, matched by shared clones. The rearranged segments are TRBV28 and TRBJ2-5; the junction holds 9 bases that match TRBD2. The sequenced DNA: TGTGCCAGCAGTTTATTTCTAGCGGGAATTAGAGAGACCCAGTACTTC. Protein translation: CASSLFLAGIRETQYF.